This TCR beta chain was recovered during a study of blood T cells in healthy people across ages. Per the germline V gene, CDR1 is KGHSH and CDR2 is LQKENI. V lost 5 bases and J lost 0; bases outside the gene matches: 8. This CDR3 spans 17 amino acids. A second roughly 6 to 12 cycle PCR used barcoded and J-beta primers. TCRdb re-derived calls from the 5' RACE reads in MiXCR, one entry per CDR3 protein. This table holds 800,000 to 1,000,000 distinct CDR3 sequences, approximately 49% found once. The sequenced sample was blood. The rearrangement joins TRBV18 to TRBJ2-1; 9 bases map to TRBD2. The receptor was derived from a man aged 25 to 40 in good health. CDR3 protein: CASSSGPSGDSYNEQFF. CDR3 coding DNA: TGTGCCAGCTCATCAGGGCCTAGCGGGGACTCCTACAATGAGCAGTTCTTC.